This is a list of T cell receptor beta chains from one sample in a study of identical twins. TCRdb used MiXCR to reprocess the 5' RACE reads, holding one entry per CDR3 protein. Here the sample spans about 500,000 distinct CDR3 sequences, 14% being singletons. The same specimen was also included in a second study, on yellow fever vaccine responses in identical twins.

The sequencing input was CD4+ T cells sorted from blood. Source of these receptors: a woman aged 18-30 years in good health. The CDR3 runs from the conserved cysteine through the conserved F or W. The D gene is left open where the match is weak. Clone size, where shown, is once, few, many, or a class for clones that have expanded.

j_gene: TRBJ2-5; abundance: many; d_gene: .; v_gene: TRBV20-1; CDR3aa: CSARDLRGSQETQYF; CDR3nt: TGCAGTGCTAGAGACCTCAGGGGTTCCCAAGAGACCCAGTACTTC
j_gene: TRBJ2-7; abundance: few; d_gene: .; v_gene: TRBV7-2; CDR3aa: CASSLVSASYEQYF; CDR3nt: TGTGCCAGCAGCTTAGTTAGCGCGAGCTACGAGCAGTACTTC
j_gene: TRBJ2-7; abundance: few; d_gene: .; v_gene: TRBV20-1; CDR3aa: CSARTRGVQQYF; CDR3nt: TGCAGTGCTAGGACTAGGGGGGTCCAGCAGTACTTC
j_gene: TRBJ1-1; abundance: .; d_gene: TRBD1; v_gene: TRBV5-8; CDR3aa: CASSRDSSNTEAFF; CDR3nt: TGTGCCAGCAGCAGGGACAGTTCGAACACTGAAGCTTTCTTT
j_gene: TRBJ1-1; abundance: many; d_gene: TRBD1; v_gene: TRBV5-1; CDR3aa: CASSSQGTGGPEAFF; CDR3nt: TGCGCCAGCAGCTCTCAGGGGACAGGGGGACCTGAAGCTTTCTTT
j_gene: TRBJ2-7; abundance: few; d_gene: TRBD2; v_gene: TRBV6-5; CDR3aa: CASSILAGGPYEQYF; CDR3nt: TGTGCCAGCAGTATACTAGCGGGAGGGCCCTACGAGCAGTACTTC
j_gene: TRBJ2-1; abundance: .; d_gene: .; v_gene: TRBV7-9; CDR3aa: CASSLWGPDEQFF; CDR3nt: TGTGCCAGCAGCTTATGGGGGCCCGATGAGCAGTTCTTC
j_gene: TRBJ2-7; abundance: many; d_gene: .; v_gene: TRBV12-3/TRBV12-4; CDR3aa: CASRPRQDYEQYF; CDR3nt: TGTGCCAGCAGGCCTAGACAGGACTACGAGCAGTACTTC
j_gene: TRBJ2-1; abundance: few; d_gene: TRBD1; v_gene: TRBV5-1; CDR3aa: CASSLALGTGGQDEQFF; CDR3nt: TGCGCCAGCAGCTTGGCCTTGGGGACAGGGGGCCAAGATGAGCAGTTCTTC
j_gene: TRBJ2-7; abundance: few; d_gene: .; v_gene: TRBV11-2; CDR3aa: CASSLVFDRGVPYEQYF; CDR3nt: TGTGCCAGCAGCTTAGTATTCGATCGAGGAGTACCCTACGAGCAGTACTTC
j_gene: TRBJ2-1; abundance: .; d_gene: .; v_gene: TRBV2; CDR3aa: CASSGTSAGSEQFF; CDR3nt: TGTGCCAGCAGCGGGACCTCCGCGGGTAGTGAGCAGTTCTTC
j_gene: TRBJ2-1; abundance: few; d_gene: TRBD2; v_gene: TRBV7-2; CDR3aa: CASSSQREGLNEQFF; CDR3nt: TGTGCCAGCAGCTCCCAGCGGGAGGGCCTGAATGAGCAGTTCTTC
j_gene: TRBJ2-7; abundance: many; d_gene: .; v_gene: TRBV5-1; CDR3aa: CASSWGGPSSYEQYF; CDR3nt: TGCGCCAGCTCCTGGGGGGGGCCGAGCTCCTACGAGCAGTACTTC
j_gene: TRBJ2-7; abundance: few; d_gene: TRBD2; v_gene: TRBV6-5; CDR3aa: CASSYLGGRGEQYF; CDR3nt: TGTGCCAGCAGTTACCTGGGGGGGAGAGGCGAGCAGTACTTC
j_gene: TRBJ2-7; abundance: few; d_gene: TRBD1; v_gene: TRBV20-1; CDR3aa: CSARFRDRVLYEQYF; CDR3nt: TGCAGTGCTAGGTTCCGGGACAGGGTGTTGTACGAGCAGTACTTC
j_gene: TRBJ2-7; abundance: .; d_gene: TRBD2; v_gene: TRBV12-3/TRBV12-4; CDR3aa: CASSLNLRTSPHYEQYF; CDR3nt: TGTGCCAGCAGTTTGAATCTCCGGACTAGTCCCCACTACGAGCAGTACTTC
j_gene: TRBJ2-1; abundance: once; d_gene: .; v_gene: TRBV30; CDR3aa: CAWTPGPIFFF; CDR3nt: TGTGCCTGGACCCCGGGACCCATCTTTTTCTTC
j_gene: TRBJ2-1; abundance: .; d_gene: TRBD2; v_gene: TRBV3-1; CDR3aa: CASSQVGTSLGEQFF; CDR3nt: TGTGCCAGCAGCCAAGTCGGGACTAGCTTAGGGGAGCAGTTCTTC
j_gene: TRBJ2-2; abundance: few; d_gene: TRBD1; v_gene: TRBV12-3/TRBV12-4; CDR3aa: CASSRTGLMRNTGELFF; CDR3nt: TGTGCCAGCAGCAGGACAGGACTCATGAGGAACACCGGGGAGCTGTTTTTT
j_gene: TRBJ2-2; abundance: many; d_gene: .; v_gene: TRBV6-2/TRBV6-3; CDR3aa: CASSRQSYGELFF; CDR3nt: TGTGCCAGCAGCCGACAGTCCTACGGGGAGCTGTTTTTT
j_gene: TRBJ2-3; abundance: .; d_gene: .; v_gene: TRBV6-6; CDR3aa: CASRVGGTDAQYF; CDR3nt: TGTGCCAGCAGGGTGGGGGGCACAGATGCGCAGTATTTT
j_gene: TRBJ2-3; abundance: few; d_gene: TRBD1; v_gene: TRBV7-3; CDR3aa: CASHLCRRKGTDTQCF; CDR3nt: TGTGCCAGCCACCTGTGTCGACGCAAAGGGACAGATACGCAGTGTTTT
j_gene: TRBJ2-5; abundance: few; d_gene: .; v_gene: TRBV29-1; CDR3aa: CSVNSQQETQYF; CDR3nt: TGCAGCGTTAACAGCCAACAAGAGACCCAGTACTTC
j_gene: TRBJ2-7; abundance: .; d_gene: .; v_gene: TRBV18; CDR3aa: CASSATQSSYEQYF; CDR3nt: TGTGCCAGCTCAGCCACCCAGAGCTCCTACGAGCAGTACTTC
j_gene: TRBJ2-6; abundance: few; d_gene: TRBD1; v_gene: TRBV7-9; CDR3aa: CASSKHRDSGANVLTF; CDR3nt: TGTGCCAGCAGCAAGCACCGGGACAGCGGGGCCAACGTCCTGACTTTC
j_gene: TRBJ2-3; abundance: .; d_gene: .; v_gene: TRBV7-9; CDR3aa: CASSLAWGAGTQYF; CDR3nt: TGTGCCAGCAGCTTGGCTTGGGGGGCAGGTACGCAGTATTTT
j_gene: TRBJ2-3; abundance: .; d_gene: .; v_gene: TRBV5-6; CDR3aa: CASSFWTGRDTQYF; CDR3nt: TGTGCCAGCAGCTTTTGGACGGGCCGAGATACGCAGTATTTT
j_gene: TRBJ1-5; abundance: .; d_gene: .; v_gene: TRBV28; CDR3aa: CASRIGGGQPQHF; CDR3nt: TGTGCCAGCAGGATAGGTGGAGGGCAGCCCCAGCATTTT
j_gene: TRBJ1-2; abundance: few; d_gene: .; v_gene: TRBV28; CDR3aa: CASSTRGGYGYTF; CDR3nt: TGTGCCAGCAGTACTCGGGGGGGCTATGGCTACACCTTC
j_gene: TRBJ2-5; abundance: .; d_gene: .; v_gene: TRBV9; CDR3aa: CASSGSGTLKETQYF; CDR3nt: TGTGCCAGCAGCGGCTCCGGGACTCTAAAAGAGACCCAGTACTTC
j_gene: TRBJ2-3; abundance: .; d_gene: .; v_gene: TRBV7-9; CDR3aa: CASGPFTDTQYF; CDR3nt: TGTGCCAGCGGACCCTTCACAGATACGCAGTATTTT
j_gene: TRBJ2-1; abundance: .; d_gene: TRBD1; v_gene: TRBV6-5; CDR3aa: CASSMTGHEQFF; CDR3nt: TGTGCCAGCAGTATGACAGGGCATGAGCAGTTCTTC
j_gene: TRBJ1-1; abundance: few; d_gene: .; v_gene: TRBV7-9; CDR3aa: CASSFRGSLTTEAFF; CDR3nt: TGTGCCAGCAGCTTCCGTGGCAGTCTTACCACTGAAGCTTTCTTT
j_gene: TRBJ2-7; abundance: .; d_gene: .; v_gene: TRBV3-1; CDR3aa: CASSHSQPPSYEQYF; CDR3nt: TGTGCCAGCAGCCACTCACAGCCACCCTCCTACGAGCAGTACTTC
j_gene: TRBJ2-7; abundance: many; d_gene: TRBD2; v_gene: TRBV20-1; CDR3aa: CSAGPSGSSYEQYF; CDR3nt: TGCAGTGCGGGCCCTAGCGGAAGCTCCTACGAGCAGTACTTC
j_gene: TRBJ2-1; abundance: few; d_gene: .; v_gene: TRBV12-3/TRBV12-4; CDR3aa: CASSSREVGPYNEQFF; CDR3nt: TGTGCCAGCAGTTCCCGGGAAGTCGGACCGTACAATGAGCAGTTCTTC
j_gene: TRBJ2-2; abundance: .; d_gene: .; v_gene: TRBV12-3/TRBV12-4; CDR3aa: CASRLPGTGELFF; CDR3nt: TGTGCCAGCAGACTCCCGGGCACCGGGGAGCTGTTTTTT
j_gene: TRBJ1-1; abundance: few; d_gene: TRBD1; v_gene: TRBV29-1; CDR3aa: CSVRDRGRTDTEAFF; CDR3nt: TGCAGCGTTCGGGACAGGGGCCGGACCGACACTGAAGCTTTCTTT